The T cell receptor beta chain under discussion was sequenced for a study of T cell clones after liver transplantation. The overall study: Post-transplant blood was tracked for graft-donor-reactive T cell clones identified in a pre-transplant mixed lymphocyte reaction. Patients counted as tolerant after at least one year off all immunosuppression, enzymes not exceeding twice normal.

Produced via immunoSEQ multiplex PCR; TCRdb's table is partial and in-frame only. This sample carries fewer than 80,000 clones, around 84% of them seen once, and the ten largest clones take less than 2.5%. CDR1 is SGDLS, CDR2 YYNGEE, per germline. Trimming cost V 4 bases and J 9 bases, with 14 bases left between them. This CDR3 has 12 residues. The V gene is TRBV9, the J gene TRBJ2-7; no reliable D call. The sequence was obtained from a human patient who received a liver transplant. Some T cells may be graft donor cells. The sample was CD4+ T cells from blood, taken roughly 48 months after liver transplant. This chain's CDR3 is CASSPGAGVQYF. CDR3 nucleotides: TGTGCCAGCAGCCCCGGCGCTGGTGTGCAGTACTTC.